This T cell receptor (beta chain) was identified in a study of lymphopenia after photon versus proton radiotherapy. Study-level points and caveats: Post-nadir diversity loss with photons came from oligoclonal expansion, particularly CD8+ Temra cells.

Produced via immunoSEQ multiplex PCR; TCRdb's table is partial and in-frame only. The sample shows about 45,000 clones, over 75% of them seen only once. As to this clone: As yet, its antigen is unknown.

Per the germline V gene, CDR1 is LNHDA and CDR2 is SQIVND (reference sequence). The CDR3 totals 14 residues. V lost 1 base and J lost 0, with 4 bases in between. The TCR was taken from a middle-aged man with gastric cancer. This chain uses TRBV19 with TRBJ1-3; D is undetermined. The sequencing used peripheral blood, collected from a patient treated with photon-based radiotherapy. The CDR3 loop reads CASSIGLSGNTIYF. For the CDR3, the DNA is TGTGCCAGTAGTATAGGCCTCTCTGGAAACACCATATATTTT.